Below are 9 T cell receptor beta chains sequenced from a single sample in a study of T cell responses to AZD1222 COVID-19 vaccine. The data were produced by immunoSEQ multiplex PCR, yet TCRdb's version contains in-frame clones alone and is incomplete. The sample lists over 90,000 clones, over 80% occurring once. Source: peripheral blood, taken on day 0 of AZD1222 vaccination. The origin of the receptors is an adult in good health.

The chain links TRBV28 to TRBJ1-2, with D possibly being TRBD1 (5 bases). The CDR3 is 12 residues long. Per germline, CDR1 MDHEN and CDR2 SYDVKM. Trimming shortened V by 2 bases and J by 7 bases, and 8 bases separated the two germline ends. The CDR3 nucleotides read TGTGCCAGCAGTTTAGGGGGGACTGGCTACACCTTC. This gives the protein CASSLGGTGYTF.

The CDR3 DNA is TGCACCAGCGGGCCTCGTACGAAAGAGGGTGAAGACACTGAAGCTTTCTTT. Encoded protein: CTSGPRTKEGEDTEAFF. The chain uses TRBV1 and TRBJ1-1. TRBV1 is designated a pseudogene. CDR3 size: 17 residues.

The chain links TRBV7-2 to TRBJ1-2, with D tentatively TRBD1 (5 bases). Germline lookup yields CDR1 SGHTA and CDR2 FQGNSA. The CDR3 is 14 amino acids. The V gene lost 5 bases and the J gene lost 4 bases, with 14 bases spanning the gap. The CDR3 bases are TGTGCCAGCAGCCCAGGTGGGGGAACCTATGGCTACACCTTC. Translated, it gives CASSPGGGTYGYTF.

The chain uses TRBV6-2 or TRBV6-3 and TRBJ1-5; D might be TRBD1 (5 bases). There are 14 residues in the CDR3. V dropped 3 bases and J dropped 7 bases, with 13 bases sitting between them. Germline V gives CDR1 MNHEY, CDR2 SVGEGT. In nucleotides, the CDR3 is TGTGCCAGCAGTTATAGGTCCAGGGACCAGCCCCAGCATTTT. Residues: CASSYRSRDQPQHF.

As regards this clone: At the DNA level, this CDR3 is encoded by other sequences in the same sample as well. V and J are TRBV10-1 and TRBJ1-1; the D is unclear. The germline V gene encodes CDR1 WNHNN and CDR2 SYGVQD (reference sequence). The CDR3 is 13 amino acids. Trimming removed 4 bases at V and 1 base at J, with 7 bases between. The chain's CDR3 is CASSAQPNTEAFF. In DNA form, the CDR3 reads TGCGCCAGCAGTGCACAGCCGAACACTGAAGCTTTCTTT.

The chain carries TRBV4-3 and TRBJ2-7, with a weak D call TRBD1 (6 bases). Germline lookup yields CDR1 LGHNA and CDR2 YSLEER. V lost 0 bases and J 0 bases, leaving 15 bases between the germline ends. This CDR3 has 17 residues. CDR3 bases: TGCGCCAGCAGCCAAGATCTATTAACGGACAGCTCCTACGAGCAGTACTTC. This sequence encodes CASSQDLLTDSSYEQYF.

This chain connects TRBV6-5 to TRBJ2-7; a possible D gene is TRBD1 (6 bases). Germline V lookup: CDR1 MNHEY, CDR2 SVGAGI. The ends were cut back, 6 bases at V and 4 bases at J, with 7 bases in the middle. The CDR3 loop spans 11 amino acids. Here the CDR3 reads CASSRGYEQYF. The CDR3 DNA follows: TGTGCCAGCAGCAGGGGTTACGAGCAGTACTTC.

The chain employs TRBV2 and TRBJ1-6; TRBD1 is a possible D gene (5 bases). Germline CDR1 is SNHLY and CDR2 is FYNNEI. There are 15 residues in the CDR3. V was cut by 8 bases and J by 4 bases, with 15 bases left in between. CDR3 coding DNA: TGTGCCAGCGGCCGGCCCGGGGGATATAATTCACCCCTCCACTTT. This translates into CASGRPGGYNSPLHF.

This clone was counted a few times. The rearrangement joins TRBV19 to TRBJ2-7; D is uncertain. Germline CDR1 reads LNHDA; CDR2 reads SQIVND (reference sequence). V was pared by 4 bases and J by 3 bases, with 19 bases between. The CDR3 covers 16 residues. The CDR3 nucleotides read TGTGCCAGTAGTAAGGCAGAGACCACACAAATCTACGAGCAGTACTTC. The encoded protein is CASSKAETTQIYEQYF.